This TCR beta chain emerged from a study of T-cell reconstitution after alpha-beta-depleted transplantation in children. Unique molecular identifiers tagged the TCRbeta library. TCRdb used MiXCR to reprocess the PCR reads, holding one entry per CDR3 protein. The profile shows about 27,000 distinct CDR3 sequences, roughly a sixth of them singletons. This TCR was recovered from a male patient aged 2 to 9 who had a stem cell transplant for acute lymphoblastic leukemia, so the T cells may come from the graft donor. Sequencing was performed on PBMCs, mostly from graft donor cells, taken 60 days after TCRalphabeta/CD19-depleted stem cell transplant.

The CDR3 DNA reads as TGTGCCAGCAGCTTAGCGGTAGACTCTGGAAACACCATATATTTT. Translating gives CASSLAVDSGNTIYF. The gene calls are TRBV7-8 and TRBJ1-3; no clear D. Germline assignment: CDR1 SGHVS and CDR2 FQNEAQ. This CDR3 is 15 amino acids long. The ends were cut back, 0 bases at V and 0 bases at J, with 6 bases in the middle. The full variable domain, completed using reference TRBV7-8 and TRBJ1-3, is GAGVSQSPRYKVAKRGQDVALRCDPISGHVSLFWYQQALGQGPEFLTYFQNEAQLDKSGLPSDRFFAERPEGSVSTLKIQRTQQEDSAVYLCASSLAVDSGNTIYFGEGSWLTVV.